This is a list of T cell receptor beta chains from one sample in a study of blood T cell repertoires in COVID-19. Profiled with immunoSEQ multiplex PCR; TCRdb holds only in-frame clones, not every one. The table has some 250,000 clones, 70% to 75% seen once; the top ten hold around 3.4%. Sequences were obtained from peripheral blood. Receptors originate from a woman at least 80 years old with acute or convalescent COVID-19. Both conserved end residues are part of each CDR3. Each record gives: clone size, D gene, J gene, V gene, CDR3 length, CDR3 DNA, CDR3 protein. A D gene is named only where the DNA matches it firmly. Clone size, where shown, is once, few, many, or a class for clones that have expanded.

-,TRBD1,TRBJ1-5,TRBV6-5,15,TGTGCCAGCAGAGCCAGGGGGGATAGCAATCAGCCCCAGCATTTT,CASRARGDSNQPQHF
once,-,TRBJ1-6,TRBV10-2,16,TGCGCCAGCAGTGAGGGTCTTGCGGCGCCTAATTCACCCCTCCACTTT,CASSEGLAAPNSPLHF
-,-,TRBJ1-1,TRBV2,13,TGTGCCAGCAGCGCCTCAGGGTACACTGAAGCTTTCTTT,CASSASGYTEAFF
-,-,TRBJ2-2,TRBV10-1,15,TGCGCCAGCAGTAAATCGGACGCGGGCACCGGGGAGCTGTTTTTT,CASSKSDAGTGELFF
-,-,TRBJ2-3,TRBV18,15,TGTGCCAGCTCACAAAAGAGGGTCCACACAGATACGCAGTATTTT,CASSQKRVHTDTQYF
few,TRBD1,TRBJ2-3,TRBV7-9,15,TGTGCCAGCAGCCAGGACAGGGGTGGCACAGATACGCAGTATTTT,CASSQDRGGTDTQYF
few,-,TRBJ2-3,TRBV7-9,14,TGTGCCAGCAGCCTGAGACCTCGGGCAGATACGCAGTATTTT,CASSLRPRADTQYF
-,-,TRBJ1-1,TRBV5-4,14,TGTGCCAGCAGCTTGGCAGGGGTCGGGACTGAAGCTTTCTTT,CASSLAGVGTEAFF
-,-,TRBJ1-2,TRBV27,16,TGTGCCAGCAGTTCGTCTGGAGGTTCCCCTTTCTATGGCTACACCTTC,CASSSSGGSPFYGYTF
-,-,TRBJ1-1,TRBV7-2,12,TGTGCCAGCAGCCGGGGGGGGCGGGAAGCTTTCTTT,CASSRGGREAFF
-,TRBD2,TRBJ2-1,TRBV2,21,TGTGCCAGCAGTTACTTCGCCGGGACTAGCGGGAGGGCCCTCGCCTACAATGAGCAGTTCTTC,CASSYFAGTSGRALAYNEQFF
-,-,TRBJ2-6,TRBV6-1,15,TGTGCCAGCAGTGAACAGGGCTCTGGGGCCAACGTCCTGACTTTC,CASSEQGSGANVLTF
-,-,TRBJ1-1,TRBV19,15,TGTGCCATCAGACGCACAACCCAGGGAACCGCTGAAGCTTTCTTT,CAIRRTTQGTAEAFF
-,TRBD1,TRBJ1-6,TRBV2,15,TGTGCCAGCAGGGGTTCCAGGGGGCTTAATTCACCCCTCCACTTT,CASRGSRGLNSPLHF
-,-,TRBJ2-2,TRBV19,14,TGTGCCAGTAGTATAGCCCCGTCCCCCGGGGAGCTGTTTTTT,CASSIAPSPGELFF
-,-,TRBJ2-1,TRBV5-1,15,TGCGCCAGCACCACTACAGGGCAGGGTTACAATGAGCAGTTCTTC,CASTTTGQGYNEQFF
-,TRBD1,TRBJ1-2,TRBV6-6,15,TGTGCCAGCAGTTACATAGGACAGGGCAACTATGGCTACACCTTC,CASSYIGQGNYGYTF
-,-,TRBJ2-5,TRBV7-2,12,TGTGCCAGCAGCTTATCACAGGGCCCCCAGTACTTC,CASSLSQGPQYF
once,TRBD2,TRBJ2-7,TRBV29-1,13,TGCAGCGTTGAAAAGGGGACTAGCGGGAGTCAGTACTTC,CSVEKGTSGSQYF
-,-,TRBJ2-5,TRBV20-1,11,TGCAGTGCTAGGGATAGCGGGACCCAGTACTTC,CSARDSGTQYF
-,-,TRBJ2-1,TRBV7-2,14,TGTGCCAGCAGCTTAGATAGAGCTTACAATGAGCAGTTCTTC,CASSLDRAYNEQFF
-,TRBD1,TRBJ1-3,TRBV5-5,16,TGTGCCAGCAGCTTGGGGACAGGTTTAAGTGGAAACACCATATATTTT,CASSLGTGLSGNTIYF
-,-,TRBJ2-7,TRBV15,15,TGTGCCACCAGCAGAGGGCTTCCGACTTCCTACGAGCAGTACTTC,CATSRGLPTSYEQYF
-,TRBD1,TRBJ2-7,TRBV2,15,TGTGCCAGCAGACCCGGGACAGGGGGCTCCTACGAGCAGTACTTC,CASRPGTGGSYEQYF
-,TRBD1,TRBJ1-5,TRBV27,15,TGTGCCAGCGGACCCCCGGGACAGTTCAATCAGCCCCAGCATTTT,CASGPPGQFNQPQHF
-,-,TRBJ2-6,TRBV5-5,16,TGTGCCAGCAGCTTAGGAGGCCCCTCTGGGGCCAACGTCCTGACTTTC,CASSLGGPSGANVLTF
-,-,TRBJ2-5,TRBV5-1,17,TGCGCCAGCAGCTTGTTGGCAGGGCCGCTGGGCCAAGAGACCCAGTACTTC,CASSLLAGPLGQETQYF
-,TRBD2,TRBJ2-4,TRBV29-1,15,TGCAGCGTGCAATCTAGCGGGAGTTCGGTAAACATTCAGTACTTC,CSVQSSGSSVNIQYF
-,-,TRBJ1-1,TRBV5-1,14,TGCGCCAGCAGCTACAGGAGTAGGAACACTGAAGCTTTCTTT,CASSYRSRNTEAFF
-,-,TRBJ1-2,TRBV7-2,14,TGTGCCAGCAGCGTTGTGGGCAGTATCTATGGCTACACCTTC,CASSVVGSIYGYTF
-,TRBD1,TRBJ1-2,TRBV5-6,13,TGTGCCAGCAGCGTGGGACAGGGGGGCGGCTACACCTTC,CASSVGQGGGYTF
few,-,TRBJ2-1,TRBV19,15,TGTGCCAGTAGTATGCCGGGGGAATTCTACAATGAGCAGTTCTTC,CASSMPGEFYNEQFF
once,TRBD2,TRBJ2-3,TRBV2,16,TGTGCCAGCAGGGTCCTAGCGGGAGAACCCACAGATACGCAGTATTTT,CASRVLAGEPTDTQYF
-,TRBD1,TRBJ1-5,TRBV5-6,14,TGTGCCAGCAGCTCCGGGACAGGAAATCAGCCCCAGCATTTT,CASSSGTGNQPQHF
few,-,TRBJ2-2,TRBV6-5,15,TGTGCCAGCAGTCGAAACAGGGGGGGAACCGGGGAGCTGTTTTTT,CASSRNRGGTGELFF
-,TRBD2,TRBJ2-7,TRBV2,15,TGTGCCAGCAGTTTGGACTCCGCGGGGGATTACGAGCAGTACTTC,CASSLDSAGDYEQYF
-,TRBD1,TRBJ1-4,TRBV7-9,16,TGTGCCAGCAGCTCCGGGACAGGGATAACTAATGAAAAACTGTTTTTT,CASSSGTGITNEKLFF